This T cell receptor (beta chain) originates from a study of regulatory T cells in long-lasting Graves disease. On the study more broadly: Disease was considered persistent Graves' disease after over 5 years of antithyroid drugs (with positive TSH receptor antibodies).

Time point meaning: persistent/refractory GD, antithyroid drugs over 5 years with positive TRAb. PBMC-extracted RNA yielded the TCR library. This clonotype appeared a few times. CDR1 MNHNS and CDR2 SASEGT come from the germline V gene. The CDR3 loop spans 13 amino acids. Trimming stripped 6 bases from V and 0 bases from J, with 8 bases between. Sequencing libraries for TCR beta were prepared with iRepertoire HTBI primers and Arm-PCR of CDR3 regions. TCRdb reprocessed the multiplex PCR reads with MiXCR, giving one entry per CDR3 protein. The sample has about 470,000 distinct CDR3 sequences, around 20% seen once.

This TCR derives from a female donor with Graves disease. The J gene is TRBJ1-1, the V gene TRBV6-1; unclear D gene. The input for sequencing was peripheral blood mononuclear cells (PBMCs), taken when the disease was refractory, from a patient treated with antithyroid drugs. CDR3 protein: CASRDILNTEAFF. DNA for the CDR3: TGTGCCAGCAGAGACATCTTGAACACTGAAGCTTTCTTT.